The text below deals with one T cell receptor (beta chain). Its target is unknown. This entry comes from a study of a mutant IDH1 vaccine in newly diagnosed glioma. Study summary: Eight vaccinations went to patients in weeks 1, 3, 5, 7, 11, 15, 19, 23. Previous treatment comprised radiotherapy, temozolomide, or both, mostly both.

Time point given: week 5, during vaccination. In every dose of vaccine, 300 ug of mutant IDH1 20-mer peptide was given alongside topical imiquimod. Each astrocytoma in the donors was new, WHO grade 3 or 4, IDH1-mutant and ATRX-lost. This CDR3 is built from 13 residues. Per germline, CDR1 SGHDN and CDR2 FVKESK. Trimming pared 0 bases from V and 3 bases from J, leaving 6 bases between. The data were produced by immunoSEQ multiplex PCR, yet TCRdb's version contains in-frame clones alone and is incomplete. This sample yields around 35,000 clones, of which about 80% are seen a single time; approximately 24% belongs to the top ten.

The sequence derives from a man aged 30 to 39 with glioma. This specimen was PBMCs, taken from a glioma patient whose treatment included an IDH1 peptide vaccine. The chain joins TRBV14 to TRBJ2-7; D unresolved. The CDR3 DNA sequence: TGTGCCAGCAGCCAAGAGGCTGACTACGAGCAGTACTTC. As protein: CASSQEADYEQYF.